This T cell receptor (beta chain) is drawn from a study of post-analysis software for immune sequencing data. The wider study: Courses of disease covered relapsing-remitting, secondary progressive and progressive-relapsing multiple sclerosis. Study results and limitations: F measure showed strong co-clustering of same-batch samples. When compared against controls, multiple sclerosis patients showed significantly lower normalized Chao1 diversity. In patients, TRBV5-6, TRBV5-1 and TRBV20-1 belonged to roughly five TRBV segments found more frequently than in controls.

The germline V gene has CDR1 MGHDK and CDR2 SYGVNS. The V gene end was trimmed by 4 bases and the J gene end by 5 bases; junction bases not matched to a gene: 1. The CDR3 loop spans 14 amino acids. A few counts support this clonotype. Its specificity is not known. Prepared libraries of TCR beta cDNA carried unique molecular identifiers. TCRdb re-called the PCR reads through MiXCR, storing one row per CDR3 protein. The sample consists of 800,000 to 950,000 distinct CDR3 sequences, approximately 53% of them appearing once. The receptor was isolated from a girl aged 10 to 17 with multiple sclerosis. The chain couples TRBV25-1 to TRBJ2-5; TRBD2 matches 13 bases. The sample taken for sequencing was blood. The CDR3 sequence: CASSGTSGSETQYF. The CDR3 DNA reads as TGTGCCAGCAGTGGGACTAGCGGGAGTGAGACCCAGTACTTC.